The present T cell receptor (beta chain) was sequenced within a study of shared clonotypes between healthy human individuals. Study-wide background: Each donor's CD8 memory used one plate, CD8 naive two, each CD4 subset three. Findings of the study overall: Non-shared clonotypes showed lower generation probabilities than clonotypes common to all four donors.

The assay was immunoSEQ multiplex PCR, and TCRdb's table has in-frame clones only and misses some. The sample lists some 2,500,000 clones, over 85% occurring once. The germline V gene has CDR1 GTSNPN and CDR2 SVGIG (reference sequence). This CDR3 is 14 amino acids long. Trimming removed 4 bases from V and 6 bases from J, with 18 bases in between. A few counts support this clone. Its specificity is not known. Donation came from healthy HIV-negative adults that had no recent acute infections or vaccinations. Sequenced sample: naive CD4+ T cells from PBMCs. The subset: CD45RA+ positively selected. The sequence was obtained from a man between 18 and 35 years old in good health. Some clones in this sample may be carry-over from other donors' samples. V and J are TRBV30 and TRBJ1-1; D is unresolved. The CDR3 DNA is TGTGCCTGGATTCAGGTACGGGTAACCGCTGAAGCTTTCTTT. Protein product: CAWIQVRVTAEAFF.